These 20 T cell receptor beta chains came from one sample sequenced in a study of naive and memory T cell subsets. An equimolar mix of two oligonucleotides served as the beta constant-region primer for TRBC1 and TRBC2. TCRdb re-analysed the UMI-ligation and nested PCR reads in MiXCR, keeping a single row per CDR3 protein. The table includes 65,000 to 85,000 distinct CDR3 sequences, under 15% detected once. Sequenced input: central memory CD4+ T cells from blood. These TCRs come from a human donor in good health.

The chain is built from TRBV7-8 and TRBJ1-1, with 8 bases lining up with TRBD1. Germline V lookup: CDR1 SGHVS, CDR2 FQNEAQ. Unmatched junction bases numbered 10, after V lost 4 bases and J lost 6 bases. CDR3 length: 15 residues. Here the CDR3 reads CASSYPTGGESEAFF. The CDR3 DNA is TGTGCCAGCAGCTATCCCACAGGGGGGGAATCTGAAGCTTTCTTT.

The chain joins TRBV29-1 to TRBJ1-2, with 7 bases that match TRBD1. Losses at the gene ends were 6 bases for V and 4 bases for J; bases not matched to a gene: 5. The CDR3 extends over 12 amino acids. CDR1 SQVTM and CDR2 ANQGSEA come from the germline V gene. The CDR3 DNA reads TGCAGCGTGCGGGACAGTTCCTATGGCTACACCTTC. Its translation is CSVRDSSYGYTF.

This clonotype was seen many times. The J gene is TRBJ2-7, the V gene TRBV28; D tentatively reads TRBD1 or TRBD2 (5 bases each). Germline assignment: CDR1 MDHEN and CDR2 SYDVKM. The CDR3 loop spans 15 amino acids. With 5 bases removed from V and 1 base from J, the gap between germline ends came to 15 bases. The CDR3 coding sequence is TGTGCCAGCAGTCCCCGAGGGGTAGGATCCTACGAGCAGTACTTC. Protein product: CASSPRGVGSYEQYF. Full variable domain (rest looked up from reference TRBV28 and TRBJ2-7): DVKVTQSSRYLVKRTGEKVFLECVQDMDHENMFWYRQDPGLGLRLIYFSYDVKMKEKGDIPEGYSVSREKKERFSLILESASTNQTSMYLCASSPRGVGSYEQYFGPGTRLTVT.

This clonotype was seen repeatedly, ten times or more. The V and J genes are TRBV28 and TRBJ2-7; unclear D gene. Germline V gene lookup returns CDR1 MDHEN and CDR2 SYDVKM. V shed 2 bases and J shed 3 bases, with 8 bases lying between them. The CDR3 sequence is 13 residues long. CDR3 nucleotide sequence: TGTGCCAGCAGTTTACCGCGGAACTACGAGCAGTACTTC. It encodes CASSLPRNYEQYF.

The CDR3 here is CASSPETWGYNEQFF. CDR3 bases: TGCGCCAGCAGCCCCGAGACCTGGGGATACAATGAGCAGTTCTTC. This chain connects TRBV4-1 to TRBJ2-1; D call uncertain. This CDR3 comprises 15 residues. The germline gives CDR1 MGHRA, CDR2 YSYEKL. Trimming cost V 4 bases and J 4 bases, with 14 bases left between them.

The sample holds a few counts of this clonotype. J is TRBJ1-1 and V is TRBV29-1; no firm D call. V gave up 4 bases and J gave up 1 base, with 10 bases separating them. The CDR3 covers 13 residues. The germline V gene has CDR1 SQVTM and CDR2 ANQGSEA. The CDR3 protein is CSVVLQPNTEAFF. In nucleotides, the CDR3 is TGCAGCGTTGTTTTACAGCCGAACACTGAAGCTTTCTTT.

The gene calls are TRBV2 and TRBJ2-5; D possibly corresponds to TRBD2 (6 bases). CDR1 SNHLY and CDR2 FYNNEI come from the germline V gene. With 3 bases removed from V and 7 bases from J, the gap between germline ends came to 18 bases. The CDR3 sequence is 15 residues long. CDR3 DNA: TGTGCCAGCAGTGAGAGGACTACCGACATGGGGACCCAGTACTTC. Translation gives CASSERTTDMGTQYF.

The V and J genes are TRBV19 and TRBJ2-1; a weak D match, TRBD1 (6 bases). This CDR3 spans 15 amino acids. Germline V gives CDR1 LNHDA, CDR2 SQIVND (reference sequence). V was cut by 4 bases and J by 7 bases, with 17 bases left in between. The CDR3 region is CASSREAARGNEQFF. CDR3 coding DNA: TGTGCCAGTAGTAGGGAAGCGGCAAGGGGGAATGAGCAGTTCTTC.

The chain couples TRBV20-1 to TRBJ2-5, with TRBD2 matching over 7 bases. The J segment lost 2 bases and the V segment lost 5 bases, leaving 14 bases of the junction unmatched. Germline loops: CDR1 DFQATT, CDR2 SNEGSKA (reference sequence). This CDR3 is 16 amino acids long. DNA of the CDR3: TGCAGTGCTTATTCACCGGGAGGATGGGAGCAAGAGACCCAGTACTTC. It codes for CSAYSPGGWEQETQYF.

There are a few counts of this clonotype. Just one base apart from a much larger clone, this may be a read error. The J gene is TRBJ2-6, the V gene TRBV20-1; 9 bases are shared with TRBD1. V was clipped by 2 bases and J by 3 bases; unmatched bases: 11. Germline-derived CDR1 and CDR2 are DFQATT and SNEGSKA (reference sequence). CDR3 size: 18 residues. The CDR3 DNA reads TGCAGTGCTAGATGGTTAAAACAGGGGGCGCGTGGGGCCAACGTCCTGACTTTC. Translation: CSARWLKQGARGANVLTF.

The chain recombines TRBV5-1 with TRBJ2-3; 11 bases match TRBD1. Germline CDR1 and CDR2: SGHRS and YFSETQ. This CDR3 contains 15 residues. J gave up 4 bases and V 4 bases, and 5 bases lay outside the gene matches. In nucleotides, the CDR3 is TGCGCCAGCAGCCCGGGACAGGGGGGGCCAGATACGCAGTATTTT. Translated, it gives CASSPGQGGPDTQYF.

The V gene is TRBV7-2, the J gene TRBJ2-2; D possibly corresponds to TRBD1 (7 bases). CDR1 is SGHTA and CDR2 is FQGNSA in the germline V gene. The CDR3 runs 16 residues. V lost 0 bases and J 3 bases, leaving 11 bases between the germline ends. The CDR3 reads CASSLAQGGYTGELFF. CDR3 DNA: TGTGCCAGCAGCTTAGCGCAGGGGGGATACACCGGGGAGCTGTTTTTT.

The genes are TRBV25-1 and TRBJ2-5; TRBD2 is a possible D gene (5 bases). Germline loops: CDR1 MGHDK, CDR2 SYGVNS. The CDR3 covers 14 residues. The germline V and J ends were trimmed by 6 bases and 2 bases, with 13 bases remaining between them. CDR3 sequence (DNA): TGTGCCAGCAGACCCGCGGGTAGTCAAGAGACCCAGTACTTC. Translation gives CASRPAGSQETQYF.

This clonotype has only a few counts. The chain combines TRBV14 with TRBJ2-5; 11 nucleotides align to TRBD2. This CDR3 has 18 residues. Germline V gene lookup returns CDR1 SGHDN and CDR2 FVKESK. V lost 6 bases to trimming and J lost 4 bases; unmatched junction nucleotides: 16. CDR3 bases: TGTGCCAGCAGACAGACCGGGACTAGCGGAGGGGGGAGAGAGACCCAGTACTTC. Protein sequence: CASRQTGTSGGGRETQYF.

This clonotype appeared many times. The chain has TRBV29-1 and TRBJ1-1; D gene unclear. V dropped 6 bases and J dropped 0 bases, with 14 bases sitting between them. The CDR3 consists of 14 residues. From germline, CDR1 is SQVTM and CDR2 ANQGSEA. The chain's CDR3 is CSVTDRTLNTEAFF. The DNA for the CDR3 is TGCAGCGTGACCGACCGGACCTTGAACACTGAAGCTTTCTTT.

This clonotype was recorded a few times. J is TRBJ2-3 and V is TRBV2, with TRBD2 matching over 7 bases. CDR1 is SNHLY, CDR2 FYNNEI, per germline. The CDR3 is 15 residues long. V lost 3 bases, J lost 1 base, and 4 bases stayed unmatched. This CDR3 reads CASSDGGRGTDTQYF. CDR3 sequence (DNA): TGTGCCAGCAGTGATGGTGGGAGGGGCACAGATACGCAGTATTTT. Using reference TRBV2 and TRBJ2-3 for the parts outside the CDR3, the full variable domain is EPEVTQTPSHQVTQMGQEVILRCVPISNHLYFYWYRQILGQKVEFLVSFYNNEISEKSEIFDDQFSVERPDGSNFTLKIRSTKLEDSAMYFCASSDGGRGTDTQYFGPGTRLTVL.

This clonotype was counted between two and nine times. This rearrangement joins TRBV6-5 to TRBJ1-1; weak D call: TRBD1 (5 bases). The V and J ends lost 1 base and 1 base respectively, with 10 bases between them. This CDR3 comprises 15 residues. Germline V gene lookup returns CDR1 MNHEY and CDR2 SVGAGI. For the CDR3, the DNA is TGTGCCAGCAGTTACTACAGGCCGGGGAACACTGAAGCTTTCTTT. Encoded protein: CASSYYRPGNTEAFF.

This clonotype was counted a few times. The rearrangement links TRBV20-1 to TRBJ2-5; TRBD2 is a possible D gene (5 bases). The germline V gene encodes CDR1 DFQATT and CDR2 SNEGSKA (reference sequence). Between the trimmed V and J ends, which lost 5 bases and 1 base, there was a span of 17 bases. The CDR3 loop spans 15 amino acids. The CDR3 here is CSAHPFLRVQETQYF. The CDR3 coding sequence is TGCAGTGCTCATCCGTTTTTGAGGGTCCAAGAGACCCAGTACTTC.

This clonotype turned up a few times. For the CDR3, the DNA is TGTGCCAGCAGTGATGGTACTAGCGGGGCAAACAAAAACATTCAGTACTTC. This translates into CASSDGTSGANKNIQYF. The V call is TRBV2, the J call TRBJ2-4; TRBD2 matches at 10 bases. The CDR3 extends over 17 amino acids. The V gene's germline CDR1 is SNHLY and CDR2 FYNNEI. Losses at the gene ends were 3 bases for V and 3 bases for J; bases not matched to a gene: 8.

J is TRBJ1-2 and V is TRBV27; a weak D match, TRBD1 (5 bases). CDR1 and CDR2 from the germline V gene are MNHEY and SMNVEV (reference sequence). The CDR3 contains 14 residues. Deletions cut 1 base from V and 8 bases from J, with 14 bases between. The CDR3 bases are TGTGCCAGCAGTTTATTAGGGGCCGCGGGCGGCTACACCTTC. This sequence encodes CASSLLGAAGGYTF.